A single sample is the source of the 10 T cell receptor beta chains below, sequenced in a study of CD8 T cells in Susac syndrome. Random hexamers were used to reverse transcribe the RNA input (roughly 0.5 to 1 ug). Each CDR3 protein gets one entry after TCRdb re-called the immunoSEQ multiplex PCR reads with MiXCR. Counted here are around 190,000 distinct CDR3 sequences, approximately 93% occurring once; the ten biggest clones make up around 0.1%. Sequencing was done on a sample of CD4+ T cells from PBMCs. These receptors all come from a human donor in good health.

The chain uses TRBV4-3 and TRBJ2-2, with a weak D call TRBD2 (6 bases). The CDR3 spans 15 residues. Between the trimmed V and J ends, which lost 3 bases and 3 bases, there was a span of 11 bases. Germline CDR1 is LGHNA and CDR2 is YSLEER. The CDR3 is CASSHGGGYTGELFF. The CDR3 nucleotides are TGCGCCAGCAGCCATGGGGGAGGTTACACCGGGGAGCTGTTTTTT.

The V call is TRBV12-5, the J call TRBJ1-5; TRBD1 is a possible D gene (5 bases). This CDR3 contains 15 residues. V was pared by 3 bases and J by 5 bases, with 14 bases between. Germline values: CDR1 LGHNT, CDR2 FRNRAP. In DNA, the CDR3 is TGTGCTAGTGGTTTAACTCCCACCAGGGATCAGCCCCAGCATTTT. It translates to CASGLTPTRDQPQHF. The variable domain in full, with the rest retrieved from reference TRBV12-5 and TRBJ1-5, is DARVTQTPRHKVTEMGQEVTMRCQPILGHNTVFWYRQTMMQGLELLAYFRNRAPLDDSGMPKDRFSAEMPDATLATLKIQPSEPRDSAVYFCASGLTPTRDQPQHFGDGTRLSIL.

V and J are TRBV4-2 and TRBJ2-3; D not certain. V lost 1 base and J 6 bases, leaving 11 bases between the germline ends. CDR3 length: 14 residues. CDR1 is LGHNA, CDR2 YNFKEQ, per germline. CDR3 nucleotide sequence: TGTGCCAGCAGCCAAGGAAGCCCCTCCGATACGCAGTATTTT. The encoded protein is CASSQGSPSDTQYF.

This clonotype was observed a single time. The junction departs from the called germline gene at one end, perhaps through a read error. The V gene is TRBV7-7, the J gene TRBJ2-3; D unclear. The length of the CDR3 is 14 residues. The germline V gene has CDR1 SSHAT and CDR2 FNYEAQ (reference sequence). As DNA, the CDR3 is TGTGCTAGCAGCTTAGGCAGCAGCACAGATACGCAGTATTTT. Translation: CASSLGSSTDTQYF.

The chain is built from TRBV6-5 and TRBJ1-6; tentative D call: TRBD1 (6 bases). CDR3 length equals 16 residues. V was cut by 4 bases and J by 8 bases, with 18 bases left in between. Germline V gene data show CDR1 as MNHEY and CDR2 as SVGAGI. The CDR3 nucleotides are TGTGCCAGCAGTTCCCACCAGGGGACATTGGATTCACCCCTCCACTTT. Its translation is CASSSHQGTLDSPLHF.

The V call is TRBV9, the J call TRBJ1-1, with D maybe TRBD1 (6 bases). The CDR3 is 14 residues long. Germline-derived CDR1 and CDR2 are SGDLS and YYNGEE. Trimming removed 2 bases from V and 3 bases from J, with 11 bases in between. The CDR3 here is CASSVGGRDTEAFF. For the CDR3, the DNA is TGTGCCAGCAGCGTCGGGGGGCGCGACACTGAAGCTTTCTTT. Looking up the rest from reference TRBV9 and TRBJ1-1 gives the full variable domain: DSGVTQTPKHLITATGQRVTLRCSPRSGDLSVYWYQQSLDQGLQFLIQYYNGEERAKGNILERFSAQQFPDLHSELNLSSLELGDSALYFCASSVGGRDTEAFFGQGTRLTVV.

The chain joins TRBV2 to TRBJ1-1; 8 bases match TRBD1. CDR3 length: 14 residues. V gave up 7 bases and J gave up 3 bases; unmatched junction bases: 7. Germline V gene lookup returns CDR1 SNHLY and CDR2 FYNNEI. The CDR3 sequence is CASTGTGPYTEAFF. The CDR3 region has the DNA TGTGCCAGCACGGGGACAGGACCCTACACTGAAGCTTTCTTT.

This clonotype has just one count. J is TRBJ1-4 and V is TRBV29-1; D uncertain. CDR1 and CDR2 from the germline V gene are SQVTM and ANQGSEA. V dropped 6 bases and J dropped 0 bases, with 17 bases sitting between them. The CDR3 length is 16 residues. DNA for the CDR3: TGCAGCGTCCTGGGTCTTCCCGATACAACTAATGAAAAACTGTTTTTT. It yields the protein CSVLGLPDTTNEKLFF.

V usage is TRBV6-5 and J usage is TRBJ2-7, with D hard to call. The CDR3 is made up of 12 amino acids. The germline V gene has CDR1 MNHEY and CDR2 SVGAGI. V was trimmed by 2 bases and J by 8 bases, leaving 10 bases between them. The DNA of the CDR3 is TGTGCCAGCAGTTACGGACCCGAGCAGCAGTACTTC. This encodes CASSYGPEQQYF.

The rearrangement joins TRBV20-1 to TRBJ2-1; no clear D gene. Germline CDR1 DFQATT, CDR2 SNEGSKA (reference sequence). V gave up 0 bases and J gave up 6 bases, with 6 bases separating them. The CDR3 consists of 12 residues. CDR3 DNA: TGCAGTGCTAGAGATCGAGGCAATGAGCAGTTCTTC. It codes for CSARDRGNEQFF.